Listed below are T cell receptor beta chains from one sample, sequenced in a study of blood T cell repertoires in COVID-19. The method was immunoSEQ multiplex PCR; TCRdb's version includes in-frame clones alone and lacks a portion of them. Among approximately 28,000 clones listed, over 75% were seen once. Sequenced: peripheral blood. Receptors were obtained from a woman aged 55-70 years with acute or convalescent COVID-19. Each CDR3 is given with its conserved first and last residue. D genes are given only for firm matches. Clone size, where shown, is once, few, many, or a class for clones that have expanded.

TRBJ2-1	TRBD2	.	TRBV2	CASSMGLAGGEREQFF	TGTGCCAGCAGTATGGGACTAGCGGGGGGTGAACGGGAGCAGTTCTTC
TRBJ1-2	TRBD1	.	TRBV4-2	CASSQDINGQGAYGYTF	TGTGCCAGCAGCCAAGATATCAACGGACAGGGTGCCTATGGCTACACCTTC
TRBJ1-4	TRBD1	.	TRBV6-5	CASSMDRVIREKLFF	TGTGCCAGCAGTATGGACAGGGTGATTAGGGAAAAACTGTTTTTT
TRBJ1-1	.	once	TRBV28	CASSYDRRRFFF	TGTGCCAGCAGTTACGACAGGCGGAGATTTTTCTTT
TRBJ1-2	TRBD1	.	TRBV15	CATSRPMTGGSNYGYTF	TGTGCCACCAGCAGACCCATGACAGGGGGTTCTAACTATGGCTACACCTTC
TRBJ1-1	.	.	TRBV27	CASSPLQGYTEAFF	TGTGCCAGCAGTCCCCTTCAGGGTTACACTGAAGCTTTCTTT
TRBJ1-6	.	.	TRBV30	CAWIQKGGDALHF	TGTGCCTGGATCCAAAAAGGGGGGGACGCACTTCACTTT
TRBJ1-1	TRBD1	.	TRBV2	CASKEGSGGTEAFF	TGTGCCAGCAAGGAGGGTTCAGGGGGCACTGAAGCTTTCTTT
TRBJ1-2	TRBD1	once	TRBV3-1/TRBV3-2	CASRGSGGQGRYGYTF	TGTGCCAGCAGGGGGTCGGGTGGACAGGGGAGGTATGGCTACACCTTC
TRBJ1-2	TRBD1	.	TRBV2	CASSEDRGYGYTF	TGTGCCAGCAGCGAGGACAGGGGATATGGCTACACCTTC
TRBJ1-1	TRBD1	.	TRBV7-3	CASSLTGQGTEAFF	TGTGCCAGCAGCTTGACCGGACAGGGCACTGAAGCTTTCTTT
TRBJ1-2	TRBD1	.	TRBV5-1	CASSLNPGQGDGYTF	TGCGCCAGCAGCTTGAATCCGGGACAGGGGGACGGCTACACCTTC
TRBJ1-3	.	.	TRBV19	CASSTGVSGNTIYF	TGTGCCAGTAGTACGGGGGTCTCTGGAAACACCATATATTTT
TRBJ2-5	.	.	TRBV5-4	CASSLDRKETQYF	TGTGCCAGCAGCTTGGACAGGAAAGAGACCCAGTACTTC
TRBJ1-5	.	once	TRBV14	CASSQAGSNQPQHF	TGTGCCAGCAGCCAAGCGGGAAGCAATCAGCCCCAGCATTTT
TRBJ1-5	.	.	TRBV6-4	CASSDHRPRTVRNQPQHF	TGTGCCAGCAGTGACCACCGGCCGAGGACAGTCCGTAATCAGCCCCAGCATTTT
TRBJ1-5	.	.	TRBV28	CASRRTRSNQPQHF	TGTGCCAGCAGAAGAACTAGGAGCAATCAGCCCCAGCATTTT
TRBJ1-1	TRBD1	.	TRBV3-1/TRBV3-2	CASSQEDRVNTEAFF	TGTGCCAGCAGCCAAGAGGACAGGGTTAACACTGAAGCTTTCTTT